This TCR beta chain was recorded in a study of cytomegalovirus exposure and HLA in healthy donors. Study-wide results and limits: In the 95 to 150 validation repertoires, more than 85% of cluster scores exceeded 0, per a later analysis. As confirmed in vitro, a few CMV-associated chains were specific for CMV antigens. As was reported, the classifier diagnosed cytomegalovirus status with high specificity and sensitivity.

TCRdb keeps only in-frame clones here, not all; method: immunoSEQ multiplex PCR. The sample yields 40,000 to 55,000 clones, 88% seen once. As for this clone: The antigen remains undetermined.

The germline V and J ends were trimmed by 2 bases and 6 bases, with 17 bases remaining between them. Germline assignment: CDR1 MNHNY and CDR2 SVGAGI (reference sequence). The CDR3 sequence is 16 residues long. Sequenced input: PBMCs. This receptor was identified in a woman in her twenties or thirties in good health and CMV-seronegative. This chain uses TRBV6-6 with TRBJ2-1; maybe TRBD1 (6 bases). The CDR3 here is CASSYGAQGSFNEQFF. As DNA, the CDR3 is TGTGCCAGCAGTTACGGGGCTCAGGGGTCTTTCAATGAGCAGTTCTTC.